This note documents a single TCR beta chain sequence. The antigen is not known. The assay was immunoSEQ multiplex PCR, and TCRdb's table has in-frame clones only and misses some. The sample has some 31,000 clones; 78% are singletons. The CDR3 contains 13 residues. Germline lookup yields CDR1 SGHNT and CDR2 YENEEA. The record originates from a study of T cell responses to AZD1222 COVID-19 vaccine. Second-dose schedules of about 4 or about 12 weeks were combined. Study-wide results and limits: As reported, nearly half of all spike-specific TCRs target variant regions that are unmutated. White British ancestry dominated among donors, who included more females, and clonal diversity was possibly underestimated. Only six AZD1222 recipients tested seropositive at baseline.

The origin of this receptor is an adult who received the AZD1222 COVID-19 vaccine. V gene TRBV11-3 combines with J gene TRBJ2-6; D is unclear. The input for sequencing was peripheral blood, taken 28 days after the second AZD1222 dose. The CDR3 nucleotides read TGTGCAATCAAGGGATCTGGGGCCAACGTCCTGACTTTC. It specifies CAIKGSGANVLTF. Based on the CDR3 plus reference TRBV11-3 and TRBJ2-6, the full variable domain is EAGVVQSPRYKIIEKKQPVAFWCNPISGHNTLYWYLQNLGQGPELLIRYENEEAVDDSQLPKDRFSAERLKGVDSTLKIQPAELGDSAVYLCAIKGSGANVLTFGAGSRLTVL.